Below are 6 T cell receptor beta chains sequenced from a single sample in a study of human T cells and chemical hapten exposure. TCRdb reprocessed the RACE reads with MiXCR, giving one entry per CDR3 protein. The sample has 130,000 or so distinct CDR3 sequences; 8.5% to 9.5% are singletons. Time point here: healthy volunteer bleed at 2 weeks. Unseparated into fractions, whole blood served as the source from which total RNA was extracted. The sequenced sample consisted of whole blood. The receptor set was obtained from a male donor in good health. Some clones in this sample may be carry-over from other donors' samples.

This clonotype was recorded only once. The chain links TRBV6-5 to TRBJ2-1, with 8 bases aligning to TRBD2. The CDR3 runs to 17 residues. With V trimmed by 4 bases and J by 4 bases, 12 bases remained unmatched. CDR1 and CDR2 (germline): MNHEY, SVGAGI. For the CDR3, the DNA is TGTGCCAGCAGTTCCCCTTCCGGGACTAGGCCGTACAATGAGCAGTTCTTC. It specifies CASSSPSGTRPYNEQFF.

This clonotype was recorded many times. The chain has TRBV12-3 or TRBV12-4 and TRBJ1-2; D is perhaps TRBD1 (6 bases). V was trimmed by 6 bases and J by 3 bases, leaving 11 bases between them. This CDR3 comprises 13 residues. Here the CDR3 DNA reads TGTGCCAGCAGACTCGGACAGCACTATGGCTACACCTTC. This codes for CASRLGQHYGYTF.

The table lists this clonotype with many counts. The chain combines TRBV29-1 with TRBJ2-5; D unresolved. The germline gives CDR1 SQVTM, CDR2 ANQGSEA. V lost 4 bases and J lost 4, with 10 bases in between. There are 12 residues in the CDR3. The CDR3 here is CSVVVSGETQYF. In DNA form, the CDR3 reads TGCAGCGTTGTCGTTTCTGGAGAGACCCAGTACTTC.

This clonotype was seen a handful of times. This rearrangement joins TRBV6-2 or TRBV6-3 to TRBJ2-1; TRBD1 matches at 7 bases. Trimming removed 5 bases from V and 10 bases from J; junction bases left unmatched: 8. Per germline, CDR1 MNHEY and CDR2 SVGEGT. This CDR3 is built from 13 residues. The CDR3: CASSMTGTGEQFF. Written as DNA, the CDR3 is TGTGCCAGCAGTATGACAGGGACGGGGGAGCAGTTCTTC.

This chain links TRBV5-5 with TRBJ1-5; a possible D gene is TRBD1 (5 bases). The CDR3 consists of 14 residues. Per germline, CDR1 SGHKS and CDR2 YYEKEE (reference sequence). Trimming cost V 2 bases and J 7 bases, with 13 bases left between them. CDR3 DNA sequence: TGTGCCAGCAGCTTTTTTACTACAGGCCAGCCCCAGCATTTT. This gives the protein CASSFFTTGQPQHF.

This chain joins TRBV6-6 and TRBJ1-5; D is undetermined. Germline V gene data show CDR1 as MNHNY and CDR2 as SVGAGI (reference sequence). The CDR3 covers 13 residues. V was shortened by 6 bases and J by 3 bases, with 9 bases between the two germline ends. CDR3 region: CASSIGANQPQHF. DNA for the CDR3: TGTGCCAGCAGCATAGGAGCCAATCAGCCCCAGCATTTT.